This TCR beta chain was found in a study of shared clonotypes between healthy human individuals. About the study: Serving as donors were a couple of women and a few men, whose ages spanned 18 to 49.

This clone was detected many times. Its antigen remains unidentified. The repertoire was sequenced with immunoSEQ multiplex PCR; TCRdb's copy has only in-frame clones and lacks some. Of fewer than 650,000 clones listed, roughly 79% are singletons. CDR3 length: 15 residues. Germline lookup yields CDR1 SGHTA and CDR2 FQGNSA. Trimming removed 5 bases at V and 2 bases at J, with 10 bases between. Study-wide findings and caveats: There were few donors, and this limited the genetic and exposure-history diversity represented.

All donors were healthy HIV-negative adults lacking recent acute infections or vaccinations. The clonotype originates from a woman aged 40 to 50 in good health. Some clones in this sample may be carry-over from other donors' samples. The sample was PBMCs. The chain recombines TRBV7-2 with TRBJ2-6; D assignment may be TRBD1 or TRBD2 (7 bases each). The CDR3 loop is CASSQGGAGANVLTF. The CDR3 DNA is TGTGCCAGCAGCCAGGGGGGGGCTGGGGCCAACGTCCTGACTTTC.